Each of the 14 T cell receptor beta chains below was sequenced from the same sample in a study of T cells in Graves' hyperthyroidism and ophthalmopathy. Amplification of TCR beta CDR3 regions used RNA as the template. The TCR CDR3 first-round RT-PCR relied on the HTBI primer set. Each CDR3 protein gets one entry after TCRdb re-called the multiplex PCR reads with MiXCR. The profile shows 300,000 or so distinct CDR3 sequences, about a sixth of them singletons. The sample consisted of blood. The receptor source for this set is a woman aged 60-75 years with Graves' ophthalmopathy.

This clonotype was observed at least ten times. This chain joins TRBV12-3 or TRBV12-4 and TRBJ1-6, with D hard to call. V gave up 3 bases and J gave up 9 bases, with 12 bases separating them. The length of the CDR3 is 14 residues. This CDR3 reads CASSFGQVGSPLHF. The CDR3 region has the DNA TGTGCCAGCAGTTTTGGTCAGGTCGGTTCACCCCTCCACTTT.

V usage is TRBV12-3 or TRBV12-4 and J usage is TRBJ2-7; the match to TRBD1 covers 7 bases. Trimming removed 3 bases from V and 0 bases from J; junction bases left unmatched: 8. The CDR3 length is 16 residues. CDR3 nucleotide sequence: TGTGCCAGCAGTTTGATCGACAGGGTGTCCTCCTACGAGCAGTACTTC. Amino acid sequence: CASSLIDRVSSYEQYF.

This clonotype showed up many times. CDR3: CASSEWGRGSTYEQYF. CDR3 DNA sequence: TGTGCCAGCAGTGAATGGGGTAGGGGGAGTACCTACGAGCAGTACTTC. The V and J genes are TRBV25-1 and TRBJ2-7; a possible D gene is TRBD1 (6 bases). CDR1 is MGHDK and CDR2 is SYGVNS in the germline V gene. The CDR3 totals 16 residues. V gave up 1 base and J gave up 2 bases, with 15 bases separating them.

In its sample, this clonotype was seen many times. The V gene is TRBV7-6, the J gene TRBJ2-7, with D uncertain. V lost 0 bases to trimming and J lost 3 bases, with 9 bases between them. This CDR3 is built from 14 residues. Germline V gene sequence: CDR1 SGHVS, CDR2 FNYEAQ. In nucleotides, the CDR3 is TGTGCCAGCAGCTTAGCGTCCCCGGTCTACGAGCAGTACTTC. Amino acids: CASSLASPVYEQYF.

There are many counts of this clonotype. V and J are TRBV24-1 and TRBJ2-5, with D unclear. Per the germline V gene, CDR1 is KGHDR and CDR2 is SFDVKD. Trimming took off 1 base at V and 5 bases at J, with 13 bases between the two ends. This CDR3 contains 15 residues. CDR3 protein: CATSDFSQTEETQYF. CDR3 DNA sequence: TGTGCCACCAGTGATTTCTCACAAACGGAGGAGACCCAGTACTTC.

V and J are TRBV7-2 and TRBJ2-5; the D gene could be TRBD1 or TRBD2 (5 bases each). Germline CDR1 reads SGHTA; CDR2 reads FQGNSA. There are 16 residues in the CDR3. V lost 5 bases and J lost 1, with 17 bases in between. The CDR3 loop is CASSQAGTAFQETQYF. For the CDR3, the DNA is TGTGCCAGCAGCCAAGCTGGGACGGCCTTCCAAGAGACCCAGTACTTC.

The table lists this clonotype with a few counts. The chain recombines TRBV20-1 with TRBJ1-4, with TRBD1 identical over 7 bases. The germline V gene has CDR1 DFQATT and CDR2 SNEGSKA (reference sequence). The CDR3 consists of 14 residues. J was trimmed by 8 bases and V by 6 bases; bases with no gene match: 12. CDR3 sequence reads: CSAVPGQYPEKLFF. The CDR3 DNA sequence: TGCAGTGCGGTCCCGGGACAGTATCCGGAAAAACTGTTTTTT.

A few counts support this clonotype. The V call is TRBV4-3, the J call TRBJ2-3; 9 bases are shared with TRBD2. The CDR3 sequence is 15 residues long. Germline-derived CDR1 and CDR2 are LGHNA and YSLEER. V dropped 0 bases and J dropped 4; count of bases not matched to a gene: 2. The CDR3 region is CASSQERGGPDTQYF. CDR3 nucleotides: TGCGCCAGCAGCCAAGAGCGGGGGGGGCCAGATACGCAGTATTTT.

This clonotype showed up many times. The rearrangement uses TRBV6-2 or TRBV6-3 and TRBJ2-1; a weak D match, TRBD1 (5 bases). V dropped 7 bases and J dropped 6 bases, with 13 bases sitting between them. Per germline, CDR1 MNHEY and CDR2 SVGEGT. The CDR3 totals 13 residues. In nucleotides, the CDR3 is TGTGCCAGCACCTCGACAGTGTCCAATGAGCAGTTCTTC. As protein: CASTSTVSNEQFF.

The chain is built from TRBV10-3 and TRBJ1-2; D unclear. The germline gives CDR1 ENHRY, CDR2 SYGVKD. V lost 3 bases, J lost 0 bases, and 14 bases lay in between. The CDR3 is made up of 16 amino acids. The chain's CDR3 is CAISDGAQPANYGYTF. CDR3 in DNA: TGTGCCATCAGTGATGGTGCGCAACCGGCTAACTATGGCTACACCTTC.

The rearrangement links TRBV19 to TRBJ2-5; TRBD1 agrees at 9 bases. From germline, CDR1 is LNHDA and CDR2 SQIVND (reference sequence). The J segment lost 4 bases and the V segment lost 3 bases, leaving 3 bases of the junction unmatched. CDR3 length: 14 residues. The CDR3 spells CASSIRQGGETQYF. DNA of the CDR3: TGTGCCAGTAGTATCCGACAGGGGGGAGAGACCCAGTACTTC. Drawing the rest from reference TRBV19 and TRBJ2-5, the complete variable domain is DGGITQSPKYLFRKEGQNVTLSCEQNLNHDAMYWYRQDPGQGLRLIYYSQIVNDFQKGDIAEGYSVSREKKESFPLTVTSAQKNPTAFYLCASSIRQGGETQYFGPGTRLLVL.

In this sample, this clonotype turned up many times. The rearrangement links TRBV28 to TRBJ2-7; no firm D call. V gave up 2 bases and J gave up 3 bases, with 14 bases separating them. Germline CDR1 and CDR2: MDHEN and SYDVKM. CDR3 length equals 15 residues. CDR3 DNA sequence: TGTGCCAGCAGTTTAGATACCGCCACTGTCTACGAGCAGTACTTC. Its protein product is CASSLDTATVYEQYF.

This sequence joins TRBV7-9 and TRBJ1-2; 7 bases match TRBD1. V shed 5 bases and J 3 bases; nucleotides not matched to a gene: 9. From germline, CDR1 is SEHNR and CDR2 FQNEAQ (reference sequence). The CDR3 length is 15 residues. DNA of the CDR3: TGTGCCAGCAGCCCCGTGGGACAGCGCCACTATGGCTACACCTTC. Its protein product is CASSPVGQRHYGYTF.

This clonotype was observed a few times. This chain connects TRBV20-1 to TRBJ2-2, with TRBD2 as a possible D gene (5 bases). The CDR3 runs 15 residues. Germline lookup yields CDR1 DFQATT and CDR2 SNEGSKA (reference sequence). V was clipped by 0 bases and J by 4 bases, with 12 bases between them. As DNA, the CDR3 is TGCAGTGCTAGAGATACGGACCGGGGCACCGGGGAGCTGTTTTTT. Protein: CSARDTDRGTGELFF.